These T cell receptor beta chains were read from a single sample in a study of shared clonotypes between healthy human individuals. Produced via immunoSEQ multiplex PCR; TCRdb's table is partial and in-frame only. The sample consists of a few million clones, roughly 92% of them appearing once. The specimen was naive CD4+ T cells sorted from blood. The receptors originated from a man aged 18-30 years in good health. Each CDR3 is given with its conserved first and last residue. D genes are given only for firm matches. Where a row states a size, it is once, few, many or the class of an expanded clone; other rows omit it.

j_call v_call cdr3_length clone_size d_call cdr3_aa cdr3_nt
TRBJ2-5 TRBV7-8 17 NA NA CASSYHLGGSGFLIQYF TGTGCCAGCAGCTATCACCTCGGAGGTAGCGGATTCCTGATCCAGTACTTC
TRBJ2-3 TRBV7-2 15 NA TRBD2 CASSKGLAGTDTQYF TGTGCCAGCAGCAAGGGACTAGCGGGGACAGATACGCAGTATTTT
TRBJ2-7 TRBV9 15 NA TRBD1 CASSVGQGASYEQYF TGTGCCAGCAGCGTAGGACAGGGGGCTTCCTACGAGCAGTACTTC
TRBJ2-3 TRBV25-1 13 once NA CASSTPGTDTQYF TGTGCCAGCAGTACCCCAGGGACAGATACGCAGTATTTT
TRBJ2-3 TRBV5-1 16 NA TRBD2 CASSLRGRDSTDTQYF TGCGCCAGCAGCCTCCGGGGGAGGGATAGCACAGATACGCAGTATTTT
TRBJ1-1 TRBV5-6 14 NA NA CASREGGSNTEAFF TGTGCCAGCAGGGAGGGGGGATCGAACACTGAAGCTTTCTTT
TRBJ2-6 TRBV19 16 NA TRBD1 CASSSDRTTGANVLTF TGTGCCAGTTCCTCGGACAGGACAACTGGGGCCAACGTCCTGACTTTC
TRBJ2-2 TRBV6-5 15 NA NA CASSRGSLFTGELFF TGTGCCAGCAGTAGGGGCAGCCTATTTACCGGGGAGCTGTTTTTT
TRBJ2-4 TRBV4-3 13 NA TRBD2 CASSQAGGFIQYF TGCGCCAGCAGCCAAGCGGGGGGTTTCATTCAGTACTTC
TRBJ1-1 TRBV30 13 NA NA CAGLGSMNTEAFF TGTGCCGGGCTCGGGAGTATGAACACTGAAGCTTTCTTT
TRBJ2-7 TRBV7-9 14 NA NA CASSRDSLTYEQYF TGTGCCAGCAGCCGTGACAGTCTCACCTACGAGCAGTACTTC
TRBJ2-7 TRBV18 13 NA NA CASSPLDSYEQYF TGTGCCAGCTCACCATTGGACAGCTACGAGCAGTACTTC
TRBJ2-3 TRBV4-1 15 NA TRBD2 CASSWSGGRGDTQYF TGCGCCAGCAGCTGGAGCGGGGGCAGGGGTGATACGCAGTATTTT
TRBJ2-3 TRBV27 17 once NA CASSLFASQTSTDTQYF TGTGCCAGCAGTTTATTCGCTAGCCAGACGAGCACAGATACGCAGTATTTT
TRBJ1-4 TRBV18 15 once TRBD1 CASSPLQGTNEKLFF TGTGCCAGCTCACCGTTACAGGGGACTAATGAAAAACTGTTTTTT
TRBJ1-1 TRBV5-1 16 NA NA CASSLRSGAMNTEAFF TGCGCCAGCAGCTTGAGGTCAGGGGCCATGAACACTGAAGCTTTCTTT
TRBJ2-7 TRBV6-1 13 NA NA CASSAGQATEQYF TGTGCCAGCAGTGCGGGACAAGCTACGGAGCAGTACTTC
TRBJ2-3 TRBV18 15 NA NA CASSPPVTTTDTQYF TGTGCCAGCTCACCACCGGTGACTACCACAGATACGCAGTATTTT
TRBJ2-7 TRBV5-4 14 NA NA CASSSTSYPYEQYF TGTGCCAGCAGCTCGACATCCTATCCCTACGAGCAGTACTTC
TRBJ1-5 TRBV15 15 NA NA CATSRDDRMNQPQHF TGTGCCACCAGCAGAGATGACAGGATGAATCAGCCCCAGCATTTT
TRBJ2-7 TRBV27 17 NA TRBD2 CASSRVAGLSQVHEQYF TGTGCCAGCAGTCGAGTAGCGGGACTGTCTCAGGTCCACGAGCAGTACTTC
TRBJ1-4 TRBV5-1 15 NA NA CASKPPGSTNEKLFF TGCGCCAGCAAGCCCCCGGGATCAACTAATGAAAAACTGTTTTTT
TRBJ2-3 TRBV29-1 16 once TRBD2 CSVEKTSGRFADTQYF TGCAGCGTTGAGAAGACTAGCGGGAGATTTGCAGATACGCAGTATTTT
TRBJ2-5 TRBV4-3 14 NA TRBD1 CASSPDRGQKTQYF TGCGCCAGCAGCCCGGACAGGGGGCAAAAGACCCAGTACTTC